The T cell receptor beta chain under discussion was sequenced for a study of cytomegalovirus exposure and HLA in healthy donors. Study results and limitations: In a later analysis, DRB1 alleles had the most associated TCRs; HLA-C alleles the fewest. Serostatus for CMV was the only available immune exposure information.

Only a few counts were recorded for this clone. Its antigen is unknown. Vbeta (60) and Jbeta (13) primers were used in the PCR. Sequencing was performed with immunoSEQ multiplex PCR; in TCRdb, only in-frame clones are kept and a portion is missing. The profile shows some 150,000 clones, 60% to 85% of them singletons. The J segment lost 4 bases and the V segment lost 5 bases, leaving 4 bases of the junction unmatched. CDR3 size: 13 residues. Germline V gene sequence: CDR1 GTSNPN, CDR2 SVGIG (reference sequence). The V gene is TRBV30, the J gene TRBJ2-1; 8 bases are shared with TRBD2. Sequences were obtained from PBMCs. The source of this sequence is a man between 18 and 29 years old in good health and CMV-seronegative. CDR3 sequence: CAWGGTSYNEQFF. CDR3 nucleotide sequence: TGTGCCTGGGGGGGGACTAGTTACAATGAGCAGTTCTTC.